This T cell receptor (beta chain) was documented in a study of blood T cell repertoires in COVID-19. Across the whole study: Samples came from the United States, Italy and Spain, spanning acute and convalescent COVID-19.

Those enrolled, adults aged roughly 18 to 90 years, came from about two dozen US areas. Cohorts were based on clinical histories the participants reported. In the original processing: Cell counts per sample came from amplifying reference gene primers. Data came from immunoSEQ multiplex PCR; TCRdb stores just in-frame clones and leaves some out. The D gene and trimming were derived from the DNA, and the V and J assignments and clone size from that table. The table lists 260,000 or so clones, 85% to 90% of them singletons. The sequencing sample was made of PBMCs or T cells enriched from blood (not recorded which). This TCR was recovered from a man in his late teens or twenties who had recovered from COVID-19.

The CDR3 is CASSYSVLYNEQFF. In nucleotides, the CDR3 is TGTGCCAGCAGCTACTCGGTGTTGTACAATGAGCAGTTCTTC. V gene TRBV9 combines with J gene TRBJ2-1, with D hard to call. V dropped 4 bases and J dropped 4 bases, with 12 bases sitting between them. The CDR3 extends over 14 amino acids. Germline CDR1 SGDLS, CDR2 YYNGEE.